A selection of T cell receptor beta chains follows, all from one sample in a study of blood T cells in healthy people across ages. TCRdb independently ran MiXCR on the 5' RACE reads; one entry per CDR3 protein. The sample carries about 1.5 million distinct CDR3 sequences, 35% to 45% recorded once. Sequencing was done on a sample of blood. These receptors were collected from a woman between 18 and 29 years old in good health. Both conserved end residues are trimmed from each CDR3.

j_call v_call cdr3_aa
TRBJ2-4 TRBV20-1 SASDTFKNIQY
TRBJ1-1 TRBV11-1 ASSSRAGRDTEAF
TRBJ2-5 TRBV5-1 ASSFGARETQY
TRBJ2-1 TRBV7-9 VSSLVRAGGSYNEQF
TRBJ1-2 TRBV20-1 SAREDRVNYGYT
TRBJ1-1 TRBV29-1 SAHRDSNTEAF
TRBJ1-2 TRBV4-3 ASSQASLNRDGYT
TRBJ2-7 TRBV23-1 ARLLIYEQY
TRBJ2-3 TRBV10-3 AISEQGADTQY
TRBJ1-2 TRBV20-1 SAEPVDRGNGYT
TRBJ2-4 TRBV4-1 ASSLGVSWTSGVAKNIQY
TRBJ2-1 TRBV4-3 ASSHRKSSYNEQF
TRBJ2-5 TRBV20-1 NAIRQGGYEQY
TRBJ2-3 TRBV6-5 ASSPRDSISTDTQY
TRBJ2-5 TRBV7-2 ASSLPWQETQY
TRBJ2-7 TRBV3-1 ASSQDLGGIETYEQY
TRBJ1-2 TRBV7-9 ASSLGSYGYT
TRBJ1-4 TRBV5-1 ASRDSGQGEEKLF
. TRBV9 ASARNNEQY
TRBJ2-5 TRBV5-6 ASSGPGDRTSFYNEQY
TRBJ1-6 TRBV12-3/TRBV12-4 ASSGTGGSSPLH
TRBJ2-1 TRBV6-5 ASNRISTNEQF
TRBJ1-4 TRBV29-1 SVKGRQYEKLF
TRBJ2-7 TRBV29-1 SVERPSGQSQY
TRBJ2-7 TRBV27 ASSPGTSGSWEQY
TRBJ2-1 TRBV29-1 SVDRTTGWIEQF
TRBJ2-1 TRBV20-1 SARDVAADGHNEQF
TRBJ2-1 TRBV15 ATSPKVLSYNEQF
TRBJ2-5 TRBV5-1 ASSLTGTSGRQETQY
TRBJ2-5 TRBV20-1 SARTSGNEQY
TRBJ2-3 TRBV20-1 SATLAGWSDTQY
TRBJ2-5 TRBV9 ASSLVGLARETQY
TRBJ1-2 TRBV27 ASSLFAGGNYGYT
TRBJ1-2 TRBV9 ASSVGGDNYGYT
TRBJ2-7 TRBV6-4 ASMTQAVETYEQY
TRBJ2-1 TRBV4-1 ASSPAPYNEQF
TRBJ2-1 TRBV6-2/TRBV6-3 ASNPSGGYNEQF
TRBJ2-3 TRBV4-3 ASSQERGGRYTQY
TRBJ2-7 TRBV7-9 ASSLVLAGKDEQY
TRBJ2-7 TRBV5-1 ASSLGEGLYEQY